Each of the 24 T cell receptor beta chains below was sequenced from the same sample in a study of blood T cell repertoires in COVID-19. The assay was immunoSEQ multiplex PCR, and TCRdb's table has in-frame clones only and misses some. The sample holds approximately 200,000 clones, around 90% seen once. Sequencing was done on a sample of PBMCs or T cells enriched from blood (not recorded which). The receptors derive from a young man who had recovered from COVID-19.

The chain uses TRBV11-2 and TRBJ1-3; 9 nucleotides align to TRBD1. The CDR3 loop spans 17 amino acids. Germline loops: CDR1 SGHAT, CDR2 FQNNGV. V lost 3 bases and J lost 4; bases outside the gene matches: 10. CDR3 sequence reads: CASSFTRDRVVGNTIYF. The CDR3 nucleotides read TGTGCCAGCAGCTTTACCCGGGACAGGGTGGTCGGAAACACCATATATTTT.

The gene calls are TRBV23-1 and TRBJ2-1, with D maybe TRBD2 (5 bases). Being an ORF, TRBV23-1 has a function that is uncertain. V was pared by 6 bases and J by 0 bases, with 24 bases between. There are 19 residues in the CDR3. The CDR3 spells CASRDAGGRDLSSYNEQFF. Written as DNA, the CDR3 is TGCGCCAGCAGGGACGCCGGAGGAAGGGATTTAAGCTCCTACAATGAGCAGTTCTTC.

CDR3 amino acids: CAISQTGLDGYTF. The CDR3 region has the DNA TGTGCCATCAGCCAGACAGGGTTAGATGGCTACACCTTC. The chain couples TRBV10-3 to TRBJ1-2; TRBD1 agrees at 7 bases. Unmatched junction bases numbered 7, after V lost 6 bases and J lost 6 bases. Germline values: CDR1 ENHRY, CDR2 SYGVKD. The CDR3 extends over 13 amino acids.

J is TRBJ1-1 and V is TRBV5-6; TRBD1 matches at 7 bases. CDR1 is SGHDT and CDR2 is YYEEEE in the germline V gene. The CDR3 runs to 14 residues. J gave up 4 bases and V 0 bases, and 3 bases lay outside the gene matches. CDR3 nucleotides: TGTGCCAGCAGCTTGGGACAGGGCATCACTGAAGCTTTCTTT. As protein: CASSLGQGITEAFF.

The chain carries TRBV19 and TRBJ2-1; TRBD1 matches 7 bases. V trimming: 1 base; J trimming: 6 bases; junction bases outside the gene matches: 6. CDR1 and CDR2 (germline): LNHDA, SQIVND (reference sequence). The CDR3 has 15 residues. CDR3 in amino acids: CASSIGRRDSNEQFF. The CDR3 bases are TGTGCCAGTAGTATAGGACGCCGGGACAGCAATGAGCAGTTCTTC.

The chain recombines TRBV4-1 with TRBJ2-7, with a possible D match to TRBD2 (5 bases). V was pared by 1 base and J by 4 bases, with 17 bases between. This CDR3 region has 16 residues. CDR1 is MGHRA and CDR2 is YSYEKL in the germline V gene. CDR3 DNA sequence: TGCGCCAGCAGCCAAGTTTTATCGATAGAGGGATACGAGCAGTACTTC. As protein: CASSQVLSIEGYEQYF.

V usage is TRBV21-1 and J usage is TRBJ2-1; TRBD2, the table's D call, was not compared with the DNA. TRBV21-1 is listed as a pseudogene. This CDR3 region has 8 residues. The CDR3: CASRRQFF. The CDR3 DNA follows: TGTGCCAGCCGGAGGCAGTTCTTC.

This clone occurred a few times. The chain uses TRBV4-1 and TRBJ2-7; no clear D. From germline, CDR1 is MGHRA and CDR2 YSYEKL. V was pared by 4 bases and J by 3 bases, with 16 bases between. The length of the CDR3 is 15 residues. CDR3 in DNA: TGCGCCAGCAGCCCAACTGGCACCGCGGACTACGAGCAGTACTTC. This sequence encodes CASSPTGTADYEQYF.

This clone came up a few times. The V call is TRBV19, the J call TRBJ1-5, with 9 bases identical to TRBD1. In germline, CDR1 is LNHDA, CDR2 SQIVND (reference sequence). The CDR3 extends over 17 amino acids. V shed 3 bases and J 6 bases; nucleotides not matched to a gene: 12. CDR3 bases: TGTGCCAGTAGTATGTCGGGGGCGGGGACAGGGCGTCAGCCCCAGCATTTT. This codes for CASSMSGAGTGRQPQHF.

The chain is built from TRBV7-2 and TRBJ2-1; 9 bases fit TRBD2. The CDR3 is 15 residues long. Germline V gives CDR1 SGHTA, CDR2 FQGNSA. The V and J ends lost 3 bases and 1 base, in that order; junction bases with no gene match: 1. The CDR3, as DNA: TGTGCCAGCAGCTTTCTAGCGGGATCCTACAATGAGCAGTTCTTC. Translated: CASSFLAGSYNEQFF.

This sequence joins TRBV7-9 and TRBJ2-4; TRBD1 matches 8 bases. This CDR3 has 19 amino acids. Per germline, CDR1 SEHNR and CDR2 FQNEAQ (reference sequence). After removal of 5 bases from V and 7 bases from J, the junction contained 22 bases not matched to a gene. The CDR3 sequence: CASSPADREGPRVRNIQYF. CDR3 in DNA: TGTGCCAGCAGCCCCGCGGACAGGGAAGGACCCCGGGTCCGCAACATTCAGTACTTC.

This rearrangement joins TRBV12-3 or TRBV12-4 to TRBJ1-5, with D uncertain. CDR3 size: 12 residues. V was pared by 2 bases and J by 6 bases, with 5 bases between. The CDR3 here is CASSLNSQPQHF. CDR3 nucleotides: TGTGCCAGCAGTTTAAACAGTCAGCCCCAGCATTTT.

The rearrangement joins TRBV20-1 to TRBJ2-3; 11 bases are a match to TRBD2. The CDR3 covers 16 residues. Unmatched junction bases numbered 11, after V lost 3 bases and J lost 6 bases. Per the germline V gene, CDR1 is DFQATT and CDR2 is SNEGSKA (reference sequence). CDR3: CSASASSGRLADTQYF. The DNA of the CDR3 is TGCAGTGCTAGTGCCTCTAGCGGGAGGTTAGCGGATACGCAGTATTTT.

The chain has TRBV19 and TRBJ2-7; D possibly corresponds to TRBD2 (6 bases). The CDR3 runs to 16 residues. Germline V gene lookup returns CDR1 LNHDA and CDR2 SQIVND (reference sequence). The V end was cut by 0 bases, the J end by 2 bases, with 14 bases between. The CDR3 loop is CASSIEGGPQPYEQYF. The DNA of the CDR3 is TGTGCCAGTAGTATAGAGGGGGGACCCCAACCCTACGAGCAGTACTTC.

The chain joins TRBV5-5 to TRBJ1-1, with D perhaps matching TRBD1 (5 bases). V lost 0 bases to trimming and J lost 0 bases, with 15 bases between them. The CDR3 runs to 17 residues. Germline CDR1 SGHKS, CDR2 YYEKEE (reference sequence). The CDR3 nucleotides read TGTGCCAGCAGCTTGGCTTTATGGGGCAGCCTGAACACTGAAGCTTTCTTT. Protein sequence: CASSLALWGSLNTEAFF.

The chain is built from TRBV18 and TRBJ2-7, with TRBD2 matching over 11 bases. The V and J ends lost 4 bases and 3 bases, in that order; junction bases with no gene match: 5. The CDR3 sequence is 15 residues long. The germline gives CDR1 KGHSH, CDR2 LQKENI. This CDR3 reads CASSLSGTSGYEQYF. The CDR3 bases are TGTGCCAGCTCACTTTCCGGGACTAGCGGCTACGAGCAGTACTTC.

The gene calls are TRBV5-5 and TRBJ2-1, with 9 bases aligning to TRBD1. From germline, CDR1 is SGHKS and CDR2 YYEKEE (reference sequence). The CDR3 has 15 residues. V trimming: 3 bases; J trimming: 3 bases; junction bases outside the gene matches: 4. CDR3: CASSSGTGNYNEQFF. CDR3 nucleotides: TGTGCCAGCAGCTCGGGGACAGGGAACTACAATGAGCAGTTCTTC. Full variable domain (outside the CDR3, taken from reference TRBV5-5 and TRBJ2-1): DAGVTQSPTHLIKTRGQQVTLRCSPISGHKSVSWYQQVLGQGPQFIFQYYEKEERGRGNFPDRFSARQFPNYSSELNVNALLLGDSALYLCASSSGTGNYNEQFFGPGTRLTVL.

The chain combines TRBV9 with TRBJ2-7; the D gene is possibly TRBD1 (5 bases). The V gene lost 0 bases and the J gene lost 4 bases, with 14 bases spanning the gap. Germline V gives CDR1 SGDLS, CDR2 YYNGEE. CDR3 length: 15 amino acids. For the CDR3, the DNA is TGTGCCAGCAGCGTAGCCCCCCAGGGTGGTTACGAGCAGTACTTC. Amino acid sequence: CASSVAPQGGYEQYF. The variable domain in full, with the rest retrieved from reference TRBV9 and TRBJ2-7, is DSGVTQTPKHLITATGQRVTLRCSPRSGDLSVYWYQQSLDQGLQFLIQYYNGEERAKGNILERFSAQQFPDLHSELNLSSLELGDSALYFCASSVAPQGGYEQYFGPGTRLTVT.

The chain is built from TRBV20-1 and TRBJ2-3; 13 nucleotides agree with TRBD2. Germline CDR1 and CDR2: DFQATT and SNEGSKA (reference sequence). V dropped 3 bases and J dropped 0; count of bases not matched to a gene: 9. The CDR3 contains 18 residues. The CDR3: CSASILGLAGISTDTQYF. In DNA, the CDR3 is TGCAGTGCTAGTATTCTGGGACTAGCGGGGATTAGCACAGATACGCAGTATTTT.

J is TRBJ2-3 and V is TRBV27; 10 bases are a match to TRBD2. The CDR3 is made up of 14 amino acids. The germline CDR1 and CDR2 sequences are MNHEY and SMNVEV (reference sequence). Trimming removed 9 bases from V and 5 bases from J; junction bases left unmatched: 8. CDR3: CASNIAGGKDTQYF. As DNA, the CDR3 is TGTGCCAGTAACATAGCGGGAGGAAAAGATACGCAGTATTTT.

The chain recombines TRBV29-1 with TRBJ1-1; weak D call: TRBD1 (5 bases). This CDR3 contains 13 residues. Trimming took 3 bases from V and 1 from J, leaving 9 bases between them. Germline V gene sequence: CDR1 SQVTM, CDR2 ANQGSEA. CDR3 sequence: CSVEPDRNTEAFF. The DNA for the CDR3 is TGCAGCGTTGAGCCCGACAGGAACACTGAAGCTTTCTTT. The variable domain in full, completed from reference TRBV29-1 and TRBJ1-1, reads SAVISQKPSRDICQRGTSLTIQCQVDSQVTMMFWYRQQPGQSLTLIATANQGSEATYESGFVIDKFPISRPNLTFSTLTVSNMSPEDSSIYLCSVEPDRNTEAFFGQGTRLTVV.

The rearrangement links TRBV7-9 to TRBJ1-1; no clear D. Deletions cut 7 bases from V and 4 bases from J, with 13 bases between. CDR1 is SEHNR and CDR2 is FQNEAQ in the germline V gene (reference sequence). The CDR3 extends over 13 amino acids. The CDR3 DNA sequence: TGTGCCAGCACCTTCCAGGTGGGCACTGAAGCTTTCTTT. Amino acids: CASTFQVGTEAFF. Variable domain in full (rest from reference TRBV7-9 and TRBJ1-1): DTGVSQNPRHKITKRGQNVTFRCDPISEHNRLYWYRQTLGQGPEFLTYFQNEAQLEKSRLLSDRFSAERPKGSFSTLEIQRTEQGDSAMYLCASTFQVGTEAFFGQGTRLTVV.

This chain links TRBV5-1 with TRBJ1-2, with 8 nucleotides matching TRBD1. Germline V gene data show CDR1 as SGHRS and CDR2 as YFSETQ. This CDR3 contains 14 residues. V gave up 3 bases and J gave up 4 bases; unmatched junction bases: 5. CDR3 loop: CASSSTGASYGYTF. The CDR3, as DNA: TGCGCCAGCAGCTCGACAGGGGCCAGCTATGGCTACACCTTC.

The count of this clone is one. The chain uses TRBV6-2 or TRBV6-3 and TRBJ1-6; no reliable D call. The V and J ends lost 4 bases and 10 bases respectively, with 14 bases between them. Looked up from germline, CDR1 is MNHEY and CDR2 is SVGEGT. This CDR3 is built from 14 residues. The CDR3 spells CASSFLRERSPLHF. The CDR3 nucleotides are TGTGCCAGCAGTTTTTTGCGGGAGCGCTCACCCCTCCACTTT.